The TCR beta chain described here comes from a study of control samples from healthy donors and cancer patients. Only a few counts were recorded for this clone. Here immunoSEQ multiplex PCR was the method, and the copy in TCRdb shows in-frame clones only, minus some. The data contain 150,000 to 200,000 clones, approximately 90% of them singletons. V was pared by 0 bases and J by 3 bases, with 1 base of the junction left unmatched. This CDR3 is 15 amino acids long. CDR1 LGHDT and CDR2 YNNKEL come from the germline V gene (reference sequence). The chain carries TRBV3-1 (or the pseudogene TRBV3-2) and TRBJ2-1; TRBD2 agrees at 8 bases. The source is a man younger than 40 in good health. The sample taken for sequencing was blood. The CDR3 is CASSQEAGGYNEQFF. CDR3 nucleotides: TGTGCCAGCAGCCAAGAGGCGGGGGGCTACAATGAGCAGTTCTTC.